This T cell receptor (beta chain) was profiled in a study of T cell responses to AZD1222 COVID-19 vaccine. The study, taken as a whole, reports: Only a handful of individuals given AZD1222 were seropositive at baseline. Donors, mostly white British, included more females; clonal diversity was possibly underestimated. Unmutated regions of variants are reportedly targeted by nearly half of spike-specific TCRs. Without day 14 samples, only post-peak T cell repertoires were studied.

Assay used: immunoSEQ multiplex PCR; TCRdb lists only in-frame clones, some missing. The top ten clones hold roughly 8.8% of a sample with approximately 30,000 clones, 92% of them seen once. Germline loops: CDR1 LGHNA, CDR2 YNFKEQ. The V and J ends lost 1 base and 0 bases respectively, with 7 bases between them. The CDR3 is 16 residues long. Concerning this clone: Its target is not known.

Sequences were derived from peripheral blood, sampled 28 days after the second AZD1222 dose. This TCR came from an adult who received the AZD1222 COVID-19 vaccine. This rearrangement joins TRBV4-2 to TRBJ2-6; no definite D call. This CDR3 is CASSQGASSGANVLTF. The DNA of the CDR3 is TGTGCCAGCAGCCAAGGTGCGTCCTCTGGGGCCAACGTCCTGACTTTC.